The rows below give T cell receptor beta chains drawn from one sample of a study of cytomegalovirus exposure and HLA in healthy donors. Only in-frame clones appear in the TCRdb table, and some are missing; sequencing was by immunoSEQ multiplex PCR. The sample includes 150,000 to 250,000 clones, roughly 78% seen only once; the top ten take approximately 1.4%. What was sequenced was PBMCs. The source is a girl between 5 and 17 years old in good health and CMV-seropositive. The CDR3 runs from the conserved cysteine through the conserved F or W. The D gene is left open where the match is weak. Clone sizes are given selectively: once, few, many, or a class where the clone is expanded.

clone_size j_call v_call d_call cdr3_nt cdr3_aa
once TRBJ2-7 TRBV6-5 . TGTGCCAGCAGTTATGCCCAGGGGAAGCTCTACGAGCAGTACTTC CASSYAQGKLYEQYF
. TRBJ1-1 TRBV5-4 . TGTGCCAGCAGCTGGGGGGGGGTGGTTTTCTTT CASSWGGVVFF
once TRBJ2-5 TRBV10-2 TRBD1 TGCGCCAGCAGTGACCGACAGGGCCTGTACCAAGAGACCCAGTACTTC CASSDRQGLYQETQYF
. TRBJ2-3 TRBV2 TRBD1 TGTGCCAACCTAGACAGGGGCAAAACAGATACGCAGTATTTT CANLDRGKTDTQYF
. TRBJ2-5 TRBV20-1 . TGCAGTGCTAGACAGGAGACCCAGTACTTC CSARQETQYF
. TRBJ2-7 TRBV6-1 . TGTGCCAGCACAGGACTCCAAAGGGAGCAGTACTTC CASTGLQREQYF
. TRBJ2-5 TRBV7-2 TRBD2 TGTGCCAGCAGCCCCGGGACTAGGAAGTCCGAGACCCAGTACTTC CASSPGTRKSETQYF
. TRBJ2-7 TRBV7-2 . TGTGCCAGCAGCTTAGCTGGAGATTACGAGCAGTACTTC CASSLAGDYEQYF
few TRBJ2-3 TRBV7-6 . TGTGCCAGCAGCTTAGAGGGGAGCGGGCCCACACAAGGGACGCAGTATTTT CASSLEGSGPTQGTQYF
. TRBJ1-3 TRBV19 . TGTGCCAGTAGTTCCACCCCCGCAGGGACTGGAAACACCATATATTTT CASSSTPAGTGNTIYF
. TRBJ2-5 TRBV27 . TGTGCCAGCAGTTCCCCACCCCAGGAGACCCAGTACTTC CASSSPPQETQYF
. TRBJ2-2 TRBV6-5 . TGTGCCAGCAGGGAACTGGGGTTTAGCACCGGGAAGCTGTTTTTT CASRELGFSTGKLFF
once TRBJ2-4 TRBV7-8 TRBD1 TGTGCCAGCAGCTCGTACAAACAGGGGAGAGAAAACATTCAGTACTTC CASSSYKQGRENIQYF
. TRBJ1-2 TRBV30 . TGTGCCTGGAGTCGTAGCCGGCCCTATAACTATGGCTACACCTTC CAWSRSRPYNYGYTF
once TRBJ2-1 TRBV4-2 . TGTGCCAGCAGCCAAGTGGCCAATGAGCAGTTCTTC CASSQVANEQFF
. TRBJ1-2 TRBV10-3 . TGTGCCATCAGTGACGGGTTATCGGATGGCTACACCTTC CAISDGLSDGYTF
. TRBJ2-1 TRBV19 TRBD2 TGTGCCAGTAGTATCCCTTGGACTAGCGGGGGTTCGTTTGAGCAGTTCTTC CASSIPWTSGGSFEQFF
. TRBJ1-2 TRBV27 TRBD1 TGTGCCAGCGCTCAGGGACAGGGGTATGGCTACACCTTC CASAQGQGYGYTF
few TRBJ2-5 TRBV12-5 . TGTGCTAGTGGTTTACCAGGGGATGGAGAGACCCAGTACTTC CASGLPGDGETQYF
. TRBJ2-3 TRBV6-6 TRBD1 TGTGCCTCCCGGGGACAGGGTACAGATACGCAGTATTTT CASRGQGTDTQYF
. TRBJ1-5 TRBV2 TRBD1 TGTGCCAGCATTTTGAGCCTCGCAGGGGGTCAGCCCCAGCATTTT CASILSLAGGQPQHF
. TRBJ2-5 TRBV29-1 . TGCAGCGTTTCTAGACAGAGGCAAGAGACCCAGTACTTC CSVSRQRQETQYF
. TRBJ2-3 TRBV7-2 TRBD2 TGTGCCAGCAGATGGGGACTAGCGGGGGGCACAGATACGCAGTATTTT CASRWGLAGGTDTQYF
. TRBJ1-3 TRBV30 . TGTGCCTGGAGTTCCGTCTCTGGAAACACCATATATTTT CAWSSVSGNTIYF
once TRBJ1-5 TRBV18 TRBD1 TGTGCCAGCTCACTCGGGACAGGGTTCGATCAGCCCCAGCATTTT CASSLGTGFDQPQHF
. TRBJ1-2 TRBV6-1 TRBD1 TGTGCCAGCAGTGGGACAGGGGGAAATGGCTACACCTTC CASSGTGGNGYTF
few TRBJ1-6 TRBV19 . TGTGCCAGTAGTATACAGGGTAATTCACCCCTCCACTTT CASSIQGNSPLHF
few TRBJ1-2 TRBV6-5 TRBD1 TGTGCCAGCAGTTCCGGGACAGGGTCTGGCTACACCTTC CASSSGTGSGYTF
few TRBJ1-2 TRBV11-3 TRBD1 TGTGCCAGCAGCTTAGTTACAGGGGGCTATGGCTACACCTTC CASSLVTGGYGYTF
. TRBJ1-1 TRBV6-1 TRBD1 TGTGCCAGCAGTGGCGACAGGGGGCATACTGAAGCTTTCTTT CASSGDRGHTEAFF
. TRBJ2-7 TRBV4-1 TRBD2 TGCGCCAGCAGCTCCATAGCGGGGAGCTCCTACGAGCAGTACTTC CASSSIAGSSYEQYF
. TRBJ1-2 TRBV6-5 . TGTGCCAGCAGCGGGAGGGGGGGCTACACCTTC CASSGRGGYTF
. TRBJ1-2 TRBV7-9 . TGTGCCAGCAGGCAAACAGGGCTTGGCTACACCTTC CASRQTGLGYTF
. TRBJ2-7 TRBV7-2 TRBD1 TGTGCCAGCAGACCCGACAGGGGGGGTTTCAACGAGCAGTACTTC CASRPDRGGFNEQYF
once TRBJ2-5 TRBV6-1 TRBD2 TGTGCCAGCAGTGAAGGGCCAACTAGCGGGGGCCAAGAGACCCAGTACTTC CASSEGPTSGGQETQYF
. TRBJ1-1 TRBV27 . TGTGCCAGCAGTTCAGGGGACGGGCCTATGAACACTGAAGCTTTCTTT CASSSGDGPMNTEAFF
few TRBJ2-1 TRBV5-1 . TGCGCCAGCAGCTTAGGGGGACCCGCGTACAATGAGCAGTTCTTC CASSLGGPAYNEQFF
. TRBJ2-7 TRBV6-5 . TGTGCCAGCAGTCGGTCGGGGCAGGGGACCTACGAGCAGTACTTC CASSRSGQGTYEQYF
. TRBJ2-3 TRBV14 . TGTGCCAGCAGCCAAGCCCTTAGCGGATCACCCACAGATACGCAGTATTTT CASSQALSGSPTDTQYF
. TRBJ2-7 TRBV30 TRBD1 TGTGCCTGGAGTGTACGGCTCTGGGACAGCTCCTACGGGCAGTACTTC CAWSVRLWDSSYGQYF
. TRBJ2-7 TRBV7-9 TRBD2 TGTGCCAGCAGCTTTAGCGGGGGGGAGGGCGAGCAGTACTTC CASSFSGGEGEQYF
. TRBJ2-4 TRBV9 TRBD1 TGTGCCAGCAGCGTAGAAGACAGGGGGGCGTACGGAAACATTCAGTACTTC CASSVEDRGAYGNIQYF
. TRBJ1-3 TRBV7-2 . TGTGCCAGCAGCTTAGGACAGCTCTCTGGAAACACCATATATTTT CASSLGQLSGNTIYF
. TRBJ1-2 TRBV19 . TGTGCCAGTACCCCCCCCGGTGAGGTAGTGAGCTACACCTTC CASTPPGEVVSYTF
. TRBJ2-1 TRBV9 . TGTGCCAGCAGCGTAGCTGACTTCCACAATGAGCAGTTCTTC CASSVADFHNEQFF
. TRBJ1-4 TRBV6-1 TRBD1 TGTGCCAGCAGTGAGCCAGGACAGGGAAAAAATGAAAAACTGTTTTTT CASSEPGQGKNEKLFF
once TRBJ2-3 TRBV27 TRBD2 TGTGCCAGCAGCGTACCCCTAGCGGCCTCTGGCGATCCCCATAGCACAGATACGCAGTATTTT CASSVPLAASGDPHSTDTQYF